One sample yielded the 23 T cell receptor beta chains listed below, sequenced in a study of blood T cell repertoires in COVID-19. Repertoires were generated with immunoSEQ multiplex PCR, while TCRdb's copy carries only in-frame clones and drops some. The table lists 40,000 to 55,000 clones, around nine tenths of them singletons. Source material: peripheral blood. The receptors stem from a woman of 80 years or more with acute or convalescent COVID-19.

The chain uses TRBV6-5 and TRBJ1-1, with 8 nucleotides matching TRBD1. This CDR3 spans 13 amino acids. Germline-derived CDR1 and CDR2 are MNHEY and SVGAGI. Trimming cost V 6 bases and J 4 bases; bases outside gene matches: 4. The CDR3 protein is CASRLQGGTEAFF. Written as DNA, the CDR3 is TGTGCCAGCAGACTACAGGGGGGCACTGAAGCTTTCTTT.

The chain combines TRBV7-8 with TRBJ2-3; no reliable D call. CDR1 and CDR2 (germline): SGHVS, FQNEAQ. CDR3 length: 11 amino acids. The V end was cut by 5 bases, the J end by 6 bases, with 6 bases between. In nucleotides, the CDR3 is TGTGCCAGCAGCCCCCTGGATACGCAGTATTTT. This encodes CASSPLDTQYF.

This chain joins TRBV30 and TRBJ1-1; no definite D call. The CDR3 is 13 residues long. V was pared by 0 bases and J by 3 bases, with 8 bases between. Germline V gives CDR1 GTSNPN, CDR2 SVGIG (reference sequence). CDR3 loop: CAWSVGQDTEAFF. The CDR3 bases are TGTGCCTGGAGTGTAGGTCAGGACACTGAAGCTTTCTTT.

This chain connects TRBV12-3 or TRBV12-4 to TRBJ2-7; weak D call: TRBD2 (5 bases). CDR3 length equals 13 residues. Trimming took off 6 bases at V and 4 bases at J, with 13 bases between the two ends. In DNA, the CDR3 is TGTGCCAGCAGCCCCACGAGGGTTTACGAGCAGTACTTC. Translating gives CASSPTRVYEQYF.

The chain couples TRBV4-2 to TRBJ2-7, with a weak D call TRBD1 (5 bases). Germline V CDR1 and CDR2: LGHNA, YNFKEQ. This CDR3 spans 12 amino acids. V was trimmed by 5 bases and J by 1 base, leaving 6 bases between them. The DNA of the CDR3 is TGTGCCAGCAGCAGACAGTCCTACGAGCAGTACGTC. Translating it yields CASSRQSYEQYV.

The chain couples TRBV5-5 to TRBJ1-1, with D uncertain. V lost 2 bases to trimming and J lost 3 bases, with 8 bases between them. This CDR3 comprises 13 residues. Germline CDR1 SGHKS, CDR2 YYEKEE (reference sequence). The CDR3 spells CASSFLLYTEAFF. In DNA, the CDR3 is TGTGCCAGCAGCTTCCTCCTATACACTGAAGCTTTCTTT.

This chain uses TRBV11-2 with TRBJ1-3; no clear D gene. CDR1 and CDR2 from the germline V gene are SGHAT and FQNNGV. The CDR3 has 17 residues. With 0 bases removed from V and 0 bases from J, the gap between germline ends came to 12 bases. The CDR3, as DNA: TGTGCCAGCAGCTTAGAAAATGGGCTGTACTCTGGAAACACCATATATTTT. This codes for CASSLENGLYSGNTIYF.

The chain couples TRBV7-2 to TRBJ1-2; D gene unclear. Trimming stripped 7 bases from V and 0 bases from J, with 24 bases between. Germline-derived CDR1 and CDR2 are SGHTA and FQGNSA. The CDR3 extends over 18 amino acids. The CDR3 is CASTIPLGIEGANYGYTF. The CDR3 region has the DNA TGTGCCAGCACCATCCCATTAGGTATAGAGGGAGCTAACTATGGCTACACCTTC.

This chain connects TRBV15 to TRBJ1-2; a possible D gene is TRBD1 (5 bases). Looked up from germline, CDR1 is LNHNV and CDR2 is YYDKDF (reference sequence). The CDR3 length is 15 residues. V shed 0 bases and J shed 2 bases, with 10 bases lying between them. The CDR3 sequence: CATSREAGHNYGYTF. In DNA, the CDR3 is TGTGCCACCAGCAGAGAAGCCGGACACAACTATGGCTACACCTTC.

The CDR3 DNA is TGTGCCAGCAGTCTAACAGGGAACGGAAACACCATATATTTT. The encoded protein is CASSLTGNGNTIYF. The chain carries TRBV2 and TRBJ1-3; tentative D call: TRBD1 (6 bases). The V end was cut by 5 bases, the J end by 4 bases, with 12 bases between. Germline assignment: CDR1 SNHLY and CDR2 FYNNEI. The CDR3 runs to 14 residues.

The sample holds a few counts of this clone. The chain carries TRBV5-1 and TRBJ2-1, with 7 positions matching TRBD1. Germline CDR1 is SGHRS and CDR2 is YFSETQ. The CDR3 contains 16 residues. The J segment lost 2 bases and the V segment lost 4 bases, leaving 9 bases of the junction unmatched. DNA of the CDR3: TGCGCCAGCAGCCAAATCAGGGGGTCCGCCTACAATGAGCAGTTCTTC. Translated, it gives CASSQIRGSAYNEQFF.

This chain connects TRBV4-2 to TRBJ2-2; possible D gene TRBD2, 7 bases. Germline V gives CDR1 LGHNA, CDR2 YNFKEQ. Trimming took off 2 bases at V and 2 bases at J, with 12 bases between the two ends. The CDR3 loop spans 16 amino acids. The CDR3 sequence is CASSQRAGANTGELFF. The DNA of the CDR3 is TGTGCCAGCAGCCAAAGGGCGGGGGCCAACACCGGGGAGCTGTTTTTT.

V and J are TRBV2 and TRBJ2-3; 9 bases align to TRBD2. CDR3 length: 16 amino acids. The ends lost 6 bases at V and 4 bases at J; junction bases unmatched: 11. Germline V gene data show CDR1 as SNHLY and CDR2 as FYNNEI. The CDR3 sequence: CASSQGRGGVADTQYF. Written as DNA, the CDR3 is TGTGCCAGCAGCCAAGGGCGGGGGGGCGTGGCAGATACGCAGTATTTT.

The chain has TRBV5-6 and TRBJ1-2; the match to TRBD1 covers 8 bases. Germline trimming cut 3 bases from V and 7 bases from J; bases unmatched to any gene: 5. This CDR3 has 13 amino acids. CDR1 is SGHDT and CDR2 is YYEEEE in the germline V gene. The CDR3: CASSSSGGRGYTF. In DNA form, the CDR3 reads TGTGCCAGCAGCTCTTCAGGGGGCCGTGGCTACACCTTC.

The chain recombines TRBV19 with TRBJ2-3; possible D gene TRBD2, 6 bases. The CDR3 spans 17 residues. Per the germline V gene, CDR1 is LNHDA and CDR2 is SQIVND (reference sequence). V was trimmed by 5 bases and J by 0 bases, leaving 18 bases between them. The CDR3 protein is CASSLHRRGASTDTQYF. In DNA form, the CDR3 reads TGTGCCAGTAGTCTCCACCGGCGCGGGGCCAGCACAGATACGCAGTATTTT.

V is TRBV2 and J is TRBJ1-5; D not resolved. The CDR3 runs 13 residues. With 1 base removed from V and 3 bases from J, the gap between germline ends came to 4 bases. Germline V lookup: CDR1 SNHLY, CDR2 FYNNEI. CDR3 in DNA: TGTGCCAGCAGTGAAGAGCACAATCAGCCCCAGCATTTT. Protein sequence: CASSEEHNQPQHF.

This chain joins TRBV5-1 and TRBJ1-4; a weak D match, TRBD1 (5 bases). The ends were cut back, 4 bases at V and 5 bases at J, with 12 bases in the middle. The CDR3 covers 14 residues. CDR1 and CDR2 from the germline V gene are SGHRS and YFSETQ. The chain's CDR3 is CASSPAGVNEKLFF. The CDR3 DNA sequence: TGCGCCAGCAGCCCCGCGGGGGTGAATGAAAAACTGTTTTTT.

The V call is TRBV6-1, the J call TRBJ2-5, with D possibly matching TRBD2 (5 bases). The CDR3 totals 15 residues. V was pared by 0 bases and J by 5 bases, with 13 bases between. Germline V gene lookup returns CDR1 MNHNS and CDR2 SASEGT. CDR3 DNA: TGTGCCAGCAGTGAAGCTACGGACTGGTGGGAGACCCAGTACTTC. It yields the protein CASSEATDWWETQYF.

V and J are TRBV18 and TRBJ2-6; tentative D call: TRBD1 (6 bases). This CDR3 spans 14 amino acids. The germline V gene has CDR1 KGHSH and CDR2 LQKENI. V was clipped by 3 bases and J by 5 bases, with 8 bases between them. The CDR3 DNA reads TGTGCCAGCTCACCCCAGGGGAGGGCCAACGTCCTGACTTTC. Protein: CASSPQGRANVLTF.

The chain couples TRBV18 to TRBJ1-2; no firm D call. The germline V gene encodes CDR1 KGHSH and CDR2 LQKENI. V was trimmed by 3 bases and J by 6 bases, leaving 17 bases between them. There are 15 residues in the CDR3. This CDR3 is CASSPALGGEDGYTF. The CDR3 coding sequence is TGTGCCAGCTCACCCGCGTTAGGAGGAGAAGATGGCTACACCTTC.

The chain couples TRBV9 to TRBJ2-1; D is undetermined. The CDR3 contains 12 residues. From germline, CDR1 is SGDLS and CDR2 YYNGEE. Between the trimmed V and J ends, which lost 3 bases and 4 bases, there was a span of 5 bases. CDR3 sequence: CASSESYNEQFF. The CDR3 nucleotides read TGTGCCAGCAGCGAGAGTTACAATGAGCAGTTCTTC.

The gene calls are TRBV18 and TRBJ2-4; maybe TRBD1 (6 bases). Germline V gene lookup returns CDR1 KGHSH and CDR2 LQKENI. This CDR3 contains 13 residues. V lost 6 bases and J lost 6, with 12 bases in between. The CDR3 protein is CASSMTDRNIQYF. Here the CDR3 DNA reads TGTGCCAGCTCGATGACGGACAGAAACATTCAGTACTTC. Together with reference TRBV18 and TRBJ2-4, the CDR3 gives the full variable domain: NAGVMQNPRHLVRRRGQEARLRCSPMKGHSHVYWYRQLPEEGLKFMVYLQKENIIDESGMPKERFSAEFPKEGPSILRIQQVVRGDSAAYFCASSMTDRNIQYFGAGTRLSVL.

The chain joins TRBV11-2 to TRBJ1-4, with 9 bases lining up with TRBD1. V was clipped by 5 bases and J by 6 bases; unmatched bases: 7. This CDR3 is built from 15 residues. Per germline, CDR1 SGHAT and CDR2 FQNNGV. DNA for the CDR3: TGTGCCAGCAGCGAAAACAGGGGGCGCGATGAAAAACTGTTTTTT. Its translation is CASSENRGRDEKLFF.